The 20 T cell receptor beta chains in this list originate from one sample, sequenced in a study of tumor T cells in aggressive B-cell lymphoma. Assay: immunoSEQ multiplex PCR; the TCRdb copy retains only in-frame clones and omits some. Of over a thousand clones listed, 80% to 95% are singletons. Source material: tumor tissue. The receptors shown here come from an adult with diffuse large B cell lymphoma.

The chain links TRBV2 to TRBJ1-5; TRBD1 matches 8 bases. The CDR3 runs to 14 residues. Unmatched junction bases numbered 7, after V lost 6 bases and J lost 6 bases. The V gene's germline CDR1 is SNHLY and CDR2 FYNNEI. CDR3 sequence (DNA): TGTGCCAGCAGCTTTGGACAGGGAGTTCAGCCCCAGCATTTT. It is translated as CASSFGQGVQPQHF. Full variable domain (missing parts from reference TRBV2 and TRBJ1-5): EPEVTQTPSHQVTQMGQEVILRCVPISNHLYFYWYRQILGQKVEFLVSFYNNEISEKSEIFDDQFSVERPDGSNFTLKIRSTKLEDSAMYFCASSFGQGVQPQHFGDGTRLSIL.

The V and J genes are TRBV5-1 and TRBJ2-3; D is perhaps TRBD1 (5 bases). From germline, CDR1 is SGHRS and CDR2 YFSETQ. The CDR3 has 15 amino acids. Trimming left V 7 bases short and J 4 bases short, with 19 bases between. The CDR3 nucleotides read TGCGCCAGCGAGCCCCAAGGCAGGGTATCAGATACGCAGTATTTT. Amino acid sequence: CASEPQGRVSDTQYF.

The chain carries TRBV7-3 and TRBJ2-3; 9 positions agree with TRBD2. In germline, CDR1 is SGHTA, CDR2 FQGTGA. The CDR3 length is 15 residues. After removal of 5 bases from V and 8 bases from J, the junction contained 11 bases not matched to a gene. This chain's CDR3 is CASSPEAGGGGTQYF. The CDR3 DNA reads TGTGCCAGCAGCCCCGAGGCGGGAGGGGGGGGTACGCAGTATTTT.

This clone was observed once. The gene calls are TRBV9 and TRBJ2-7, with D perhaps matching TRBD1 (6 bases). Germline V CDR1 and CDR2: SGDLS, YYNGEE. The CDR3 is 13 amino acids. The germline V and J ends were trimmed by 4 bases and 1 base, with 9 bases remaining between them. For the CDR3, the DNA is TGTGCCAGCAGCCCCGGACAGTCCTACGAGCAGTACTTC. Translating gives CASSPGQSYEQYF.

V and J are TRBV14 and TRBJ1-1; possible D gene TRBD1, 6 bases. The V gene's germline CDR1 is SGHDN and CDR2 FVKESK. V lost 3 bases and J lost 4, with 15 bases in between. The CDR3 is made up of 15 amino acids. In nucleotides, the CDR3 is TGTGCCAGCAGCCAGTCACAGGGTGTTGGCACTGAAGCTTTCTTT. As protein: CASSQSQGVGTEAFF. The full variable domain, in which reference TRBV14 and TRBJ1-1 provide the parts outside the CDR3, is EAGVTQFPSHSVIEKGQTVTLRCDPISGHDNLYWYRRVMGKEIKFLLHFVKESKQDESGMPNNRFLAERTGGTYSTLKVQPAELEDSGVYFCASSQSQGVGTEAFFGQGTRLTVV.

The chain recombines TRBV2 with TRBJ1-5; the match to TRBD1 covers 11 bases. Germline V gives CDR1 SNHLY, CDR2 FYNNEI. The CDR3 runs 15 residues. Trimming removed 4 bases from V and 4 bases from J; junction bases left unmatched: 3. DNA of the CDR3: TGTGCCAGCAGTGGGACAGGGGGCGGGAATCAGCCCCAGCATTTT. This gives the protein CASSGTGGGNQPQHF.

The genes are TRBV25-1 and TRBJ2-5; TRBD2 matches 10 bases. Matching the DNA end better, TRBJ2-7 makes the J call doubtful. Germline V gives CDR1 MGHDK, CDR2 SYGVNS. The CDR3 extends over 17 amino acids. CDR3 bases: TGTGCCAGCAGTGATAGTAGCGGGAGGCCAAGCTCCTACGAGCAGTACTTC. It yields the protein CASSDSSGRPSSYEQYF.

This clone appeared a single time. V is TRBV28 and J is TRBJ2-2, with 8 bases that match TRBD2. V gave up 1 base and J gave up 5 bases; unmatched junction bases: 15. CDR3 length: 19 residues. Looked up from germline, CDR1 is MDHEN and CDR2 is SYDVKM. The DNA of the CDR3 is TGTGCCAGCAGTTTATACAAGGGACTAGGCGGGATCGTAACCGGGGAGCTGTTTTTT. Protein product: CASSLYKGLGGIVTGELFF.

The chain recombines TRBV9 with TRBJ1-5, with TRBD1 matching 8 bases. This CDR3 spans 16 amino acids. CDR1 and CDR2 from the germline V gene are SGDLS and YYNGEE. V gave up 0 bases and J gave up 4 bases; unmatched junction bases: 6. Here the CDR3 DNA reads TGTGCCAGCAGCGTAGGGGGAACAGGGGGTAATCAGCCCCAGCATTTT. It translates to CASSVGGTGGNQPQHF.

The chain combines TRBV25-1 with TRBJ2-3; the match to TRBD2 covers 13 bases. Trimming took 4 bases from V and 2 from J; bases not matched to a gene: 6. This CDR3 is 17 amino acids long. CDR1 is MGHDK and CDR2 is SYGVNS in the germline V gene. This chain's CDR3 is CASSVAGTSGITDTQYF. The CDR3 nucleotides are TGTGCCAGCAGTGTCGCCGGGACTAGCGGGATCACAGATACGCAGTATTTT.

The CDR3 spells CASSLATGVSYNEQFF. As DNA, the CDR3 is TGTGCCAGCAGCCTAGCGACTGGAGTATCCTACAATGAGCAGTTCTTC. V is TRBV5-6 and J is TRBJ2-1; D is perhaps TRBD2 (6 bases). This CDR3 spans 16 amino acids. V was pared by 4 bases and J by 1 base, with 15 bases between. The germline CDR1 and CDR2 sequences are SGHDT and YYEEEE.

The gene calls are TRBV4-1 and TRBJ2-7; perhaps TRBD2 as D (6 bases). Trimming removed 7 bases from V and 2 bases from J, with 18 bases in between. Germline values: CDR1 MGHRA, CDR2 YSYEKL. The CDR3 sequence is 15 residues long. CDR3 amino acids: CASIPFEGRTYEQYF. CDR3 DNA: TGCGCCAGCATCCCTTTTGAGGGGAGGACCTACGAGCAGTACTTC.

The chain combines TRBV18 with TRBJ1-2, with D unresolved. Germline CDR1 KGHSH, CDR2 LQKENI. The CDR3 contains 14 residues. Trimming removed 2 bases at V and 6 bases at J, with 13 bases between. The CDR3 spells CASSPMEGGDGYTF. CDR3 in DNA: TGTGCCAGCTCACCAATGGAGGGTGGAGATGGCTACACCTTC.

This chain joins TRBV5-6 and TRBJ2-7, with D possibly TRBD1 on 5 matching bases. V was cut by 5 bases and J by 0 bases, with 18 bases left in between. The CDR3 extends over 16 amino acids. The germline gives CDR1 SGHDT, CDR2 YYEEEE. The CDR3 here is CASSFGKTATSYEQYF. The CDR3 DNA follows: TGTGCCAGCAGTTTTGGCAAGACAGCAACCTCCTACGAGCAGTACTTC.

The chain is built from TRBV9 and TRBJ2-3; 7 bases match TRBD2. The CDR3 has 18 amino acids. V was clipped by 0 bases and J by 4 bases; unmatched bases: 14. Germline V CDR1 and CDR2: SGDLS, YYNGEE. The CDR3 bases are TGTGCCAGCAGCGTAGAGGGTAGCGGGCACGGATACTCAGATACGCAGTATTTT. This encodes CASSVEGSGHGYSDTQYF. The variable domain in full, with the rest retrieved from reference TRBV9 and TRBJ2-3, is DSGVTQTPKHLITATGQRVTLRCSPRSGDLSVYWYQQSLDQGLQFLIQYYNGEERAKGNILERFSAQQFPDLHSELNLSSLELGDSALYFCASSVEGSGHGYSDTQYFGPGTRLTVL.

The J gene is TRBJ2-1, the V gene TRBV29-1; TRBD2 aligns across 13 bases. J was trimmed by 2 bases and V by 6 bases; bases with no gene match: 7. CDR3 size: 16 residues. Germline V gives CDR1 SQVTM, CDR2 ANQGSEA. The CDR3 here is CSVPRLAGGPYNEQFF. CDR3 nucleotide sequence: TGCAGCGTCCCTCGACTAGCGGGAGGACCCTACAATGAGCAGTTCTTC.

This chain links TRBV18 with TRBJ2-7; 8 positions match TRBD1. This CDR3 has 15 residues. Trimming removed 5 bases from V and 2 bases from J; junction bases left unmatched: 8. Germline loops: CDR1 KGHSH, CDR2 LQKENI. CDR3 DNA sequence: TGTGCCAGCTCAGAAACCGGGACAGGCGCCTACGAGCAGTACTTC. As protein: CASSETGTGAYEQYF.

The rearrangement links TRBV7-2 to TRBJ2-5; 9 bases match TRBD2. This CDR3 has 13 residues. Germline V gives CDR1 SGHTA, CDR2 FQGNSA. With V trimmed by 4 bases and J by 5 bases, 2 bases remained unmatched. The CDR3 nucleotides are TGTGCCAGCAGCTCAGGGACTAGCGAGACCCAGTACTTC. Encoded protein: CASSSGTSETQYF.

This rearrangement joins TRBV6-5 to TRBJ2-4; D may be TRBD2 (6 bases). The germline V gene has CDR1 MNHEY and CDR2 SVGAGI. The CDR3 has 15 amino acids. Trimming took off 6 bases at V and 8 bases at J, with 20 bases between the two ends. The CDR3 nucleotides read TGTGCCAGCAGCCGCAAGAAGAGGGGACTTGACATTCAGTACTTC. This codes for CASSRKKRGLDIQYF.

In this sample, this clone turned up once. Other DNA sequences in this specimen translate into the identical CDR3. J is TRBJ2-5 and V is TRBV11-2; 7 bases map to TRBD2. The CDR3 extends over 15 amino acids. Trimming at V came to 1 base and at J to 1 base, leaving 3 bases not matched to a gene. Germline CDR1 is SGHAT and CDR2 is FQNNGV. CDR3 DNA sequence: TGTGCCAGCAGCTTAGGATCTAGCGGCCAAGAGACCCAGTACTTC. Amino acid sequence: CASSLGSSGQETQYF.